This paragraph covers one TCR beta chain sequence. CDR1 MNHNS and CDR2 SASEGT come from the germline V gene. Trimming pared 5 bases from V and 1 base from J, leaving 8 bases between. The CDR3 consists of 13 residues. Assay used: immunoSEQ multiplex PCR; TCRdb lists only in-frame clones, some missing. This table has around 140,000 clones, roughly nine tenths appearing once. The source of the sample is a study of cytomegalovirus exposure and HLA in healthy donors. What was sequenced was PBMCs. The chain couples TRBV6-1 to TRBJ1-2; the D is unclear. This sequence originates from a woman aged 18 to 35 in good health and CMV-seronegative. In DNA form, the CDR3 reads TGTGCCAGCAGTCGGGAGATTAACTATGGCTACACCTTC. It codes for CASSREINYGYTF.